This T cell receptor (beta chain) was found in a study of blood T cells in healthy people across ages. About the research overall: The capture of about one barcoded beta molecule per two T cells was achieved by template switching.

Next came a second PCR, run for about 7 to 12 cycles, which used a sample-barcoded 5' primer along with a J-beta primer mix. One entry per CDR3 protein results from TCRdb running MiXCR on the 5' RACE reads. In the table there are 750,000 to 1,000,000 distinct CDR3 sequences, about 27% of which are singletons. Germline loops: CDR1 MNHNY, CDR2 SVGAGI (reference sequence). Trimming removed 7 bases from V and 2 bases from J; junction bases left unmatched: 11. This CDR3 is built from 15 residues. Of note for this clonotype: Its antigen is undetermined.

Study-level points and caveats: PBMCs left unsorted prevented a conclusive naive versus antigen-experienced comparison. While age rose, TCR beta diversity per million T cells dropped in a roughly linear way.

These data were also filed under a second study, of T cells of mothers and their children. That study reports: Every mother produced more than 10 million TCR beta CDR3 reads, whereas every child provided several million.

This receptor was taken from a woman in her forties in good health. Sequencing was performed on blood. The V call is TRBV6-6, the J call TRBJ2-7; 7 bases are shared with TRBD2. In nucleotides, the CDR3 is TGTGCCAGCAACCAGGGAGGGATCCCCACCTACGAGCAGTACTTC. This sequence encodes CASNQGGIPTYEQYF.